Given below is one T cell receptor (beta chain) in context. Sequencing used immunoSEQ multiplex PCR; TCRdb keeps in-frame clones, though not all of them. The sample has around 140,000 clones, approximately 78% seen once. This entry belongs to a study of blood T cell repertoires in COVID-19. About the study: The cDNA or gDNA used as material had been derived from T cells, B-cell-depleted T cells, or PBMCs.

Sequencing was carried out using peripheral blood. The source of this sequence is a human donor with acute or convalescent COVID-19. The donor label of this sample is uncertain.

The CDR3 DNA sequence: TGTGCCAGCTCCCCTATGGGGGCTGGTGAAGCTTTCTTT. This gives the protein CASSPMGAGEAFF. J is TRBJ1-1 and V is TRBV18; tentatively, D is TRBD1 (6 bases). CDR3 size: 13 residues. Trimming removed 6 bases from V and 7 bases from J, with 15 bases in between. The germline CDR1 and CDR2 sequences are KGHSH and LQKENI.